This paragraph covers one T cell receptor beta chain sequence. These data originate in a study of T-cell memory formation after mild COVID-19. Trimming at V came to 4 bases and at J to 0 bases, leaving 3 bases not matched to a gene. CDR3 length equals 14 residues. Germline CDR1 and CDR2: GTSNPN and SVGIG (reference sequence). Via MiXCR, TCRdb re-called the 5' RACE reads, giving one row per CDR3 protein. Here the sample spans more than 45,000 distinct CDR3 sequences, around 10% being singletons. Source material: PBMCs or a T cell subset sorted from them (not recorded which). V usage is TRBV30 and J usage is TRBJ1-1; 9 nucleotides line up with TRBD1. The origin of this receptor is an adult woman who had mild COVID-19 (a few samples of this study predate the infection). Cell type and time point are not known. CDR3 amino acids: CAWKGDRVNTEAFF. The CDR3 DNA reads TGTGCCTGGAAGGGGGACAGGGTGAACACTGAAGCTTTCTTT.